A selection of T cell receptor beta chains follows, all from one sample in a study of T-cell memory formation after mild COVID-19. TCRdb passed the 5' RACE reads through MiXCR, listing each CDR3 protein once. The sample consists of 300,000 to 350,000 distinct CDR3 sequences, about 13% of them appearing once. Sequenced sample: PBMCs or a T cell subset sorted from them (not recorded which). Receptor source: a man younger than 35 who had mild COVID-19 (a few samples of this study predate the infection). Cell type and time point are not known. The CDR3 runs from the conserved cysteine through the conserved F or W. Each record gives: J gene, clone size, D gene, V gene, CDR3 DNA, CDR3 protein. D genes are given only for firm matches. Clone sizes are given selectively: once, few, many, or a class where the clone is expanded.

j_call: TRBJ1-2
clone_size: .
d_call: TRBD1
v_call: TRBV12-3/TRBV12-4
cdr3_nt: TGTGCCAGCAGTTTAGGACAGGGTTTCGGCTACACCTTC
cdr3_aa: CASSLGQGFGYTF

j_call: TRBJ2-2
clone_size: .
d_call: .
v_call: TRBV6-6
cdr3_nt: TGTGCCAGTAGGACGGCCTCCGGGGAGCTGTTTTTT
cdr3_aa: CASRTASGELFF

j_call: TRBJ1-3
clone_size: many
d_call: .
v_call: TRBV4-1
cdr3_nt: TGCGCCAGCAGCGGGCGGACAGCTTCAACTGGAAACACCATATATTTT
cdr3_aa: CASSGRTASTGNTIYF

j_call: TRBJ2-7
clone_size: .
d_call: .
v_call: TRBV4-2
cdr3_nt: TGTGCCAGCAGCCAAGCGGACCGGAGCTCCTACGAGCAGTACTTC
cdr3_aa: CASSQADRSSYEQYF

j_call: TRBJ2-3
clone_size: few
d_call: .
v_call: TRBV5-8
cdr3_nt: TGTGCCAGCAGCTTGGAGGGGCCCCGCACAGATACGCAGTATTTT
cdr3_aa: CASSLEGPRTDTQYF

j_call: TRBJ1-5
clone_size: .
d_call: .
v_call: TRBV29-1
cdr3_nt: TGCAGCGTTGTAGGGCCAGGGCAGGTACAGCCCCAGCATTTT
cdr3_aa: CSVVGPGQVQPQHF

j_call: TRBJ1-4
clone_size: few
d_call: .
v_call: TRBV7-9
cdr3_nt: TGTGCCAGCAGCTTGTGGACAGCTCCAAATGAAAAACTGTTTTTT
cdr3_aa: CASSLWTAPNEKLFF

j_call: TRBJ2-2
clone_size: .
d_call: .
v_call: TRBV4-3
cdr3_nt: TGCGCCAGCAGCCAAGATAGGTGGAAGCTGGTCACCGGGGAGCTGTTTTTT
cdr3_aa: CASSQDRWKLVTGELFF

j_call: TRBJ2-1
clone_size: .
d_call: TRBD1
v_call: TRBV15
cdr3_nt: TGTGCCACCAGCAGGACAGGGAAGGTGGATGAGCAGTTCTTC
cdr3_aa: CATSRTGKVDEQFF

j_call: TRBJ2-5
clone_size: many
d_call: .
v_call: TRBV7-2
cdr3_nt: TGTGCCAGCAGCCCCCCGGGGGGCGGGGGACAAGAGACCCAGTACTTC
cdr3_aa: CASSPPGGGGQETQYF

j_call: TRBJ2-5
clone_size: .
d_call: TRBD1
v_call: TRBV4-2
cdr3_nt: TGTGCCAGCAGCCAAGGGGGACCGGACAGGGGTACAGAGACCCAGTACTTC
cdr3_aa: CASSQGGPDRGTETQYF

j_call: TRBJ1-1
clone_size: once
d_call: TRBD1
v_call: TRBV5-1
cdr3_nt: TGCGCCAGCAGCTCCCCTCCCAGGCGAAGCGGGACAGGGGGCCTGCTTGACACTGAAGCTTTCTTT
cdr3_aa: CASSSPPRRSGTGGLLDTEAFF

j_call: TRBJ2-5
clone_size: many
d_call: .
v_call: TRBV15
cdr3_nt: TGTGCCACCAGCAGAGTAGCGAATCAAGAGACCCAGTACTTC
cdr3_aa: CATSRVANQETQYF

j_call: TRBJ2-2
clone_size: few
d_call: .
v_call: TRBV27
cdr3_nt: TGTGCCAGCAGCTGGGGGACGAACACCGGGGAGCTGTTTTTT
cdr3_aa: CASSWGTNTGELFF

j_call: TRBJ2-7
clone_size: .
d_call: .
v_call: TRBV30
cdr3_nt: TGTGCCTGGAGTGTATTAGGGCTAGGGGGCTACGAGCAGTACTTC
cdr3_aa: CAWSVLGLGGYEQYF

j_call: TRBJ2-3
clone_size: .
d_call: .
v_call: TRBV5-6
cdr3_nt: TGTGCCAGCAGCTTCTGGGGAACAGATACGCAGTATTTT
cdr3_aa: CASSFWGTDTQYF

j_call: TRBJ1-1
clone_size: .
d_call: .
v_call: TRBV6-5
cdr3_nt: TGTGCCAGCAGACCCCCGGAGCGGGGTCGTCCTTTCTTT
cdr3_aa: CASRPPERGRPFF

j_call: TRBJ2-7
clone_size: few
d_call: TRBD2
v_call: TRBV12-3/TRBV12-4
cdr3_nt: TGTGCCAGCAATGGTCCTGAGCGGGGGGGCCCCTCCTACGAGCAGTACTTC
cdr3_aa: CASNGPERGGPSYEQYF

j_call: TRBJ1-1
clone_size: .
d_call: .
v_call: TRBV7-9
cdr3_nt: TGTGCCAGCAGCGTAAGGGCTCGGGCTGAAGCTTTCTTT
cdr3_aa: CASSVRARAEAFF

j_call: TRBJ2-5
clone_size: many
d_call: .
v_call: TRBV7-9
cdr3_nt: TGTGCCAGCAGCTTAGTCGTGGAGGGGGGAGAGACCCAGTACTTC
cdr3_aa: CASSLVVEGGETQYF

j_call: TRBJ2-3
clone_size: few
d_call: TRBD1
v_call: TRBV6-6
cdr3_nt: TGTGCCAGCAGTTCACCGCGTGTGGGACAGGGACGTCGCACAGATACGCAGTATTTT
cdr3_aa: CASSSPRVGQGRRTDTQYF

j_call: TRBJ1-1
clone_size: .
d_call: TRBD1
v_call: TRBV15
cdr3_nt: TGTGCCACCAGTCGGGACAGCGTAGTCCCTGAAGCTTTCTTT
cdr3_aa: CATSRDSVVPEAFF

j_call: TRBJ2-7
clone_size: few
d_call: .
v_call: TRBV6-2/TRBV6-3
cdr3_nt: TGTGCCAGCAGCCCGATGGGCGTTTCCTACGAGCAGTACTTC
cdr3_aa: CASSPMGVSYEQYF